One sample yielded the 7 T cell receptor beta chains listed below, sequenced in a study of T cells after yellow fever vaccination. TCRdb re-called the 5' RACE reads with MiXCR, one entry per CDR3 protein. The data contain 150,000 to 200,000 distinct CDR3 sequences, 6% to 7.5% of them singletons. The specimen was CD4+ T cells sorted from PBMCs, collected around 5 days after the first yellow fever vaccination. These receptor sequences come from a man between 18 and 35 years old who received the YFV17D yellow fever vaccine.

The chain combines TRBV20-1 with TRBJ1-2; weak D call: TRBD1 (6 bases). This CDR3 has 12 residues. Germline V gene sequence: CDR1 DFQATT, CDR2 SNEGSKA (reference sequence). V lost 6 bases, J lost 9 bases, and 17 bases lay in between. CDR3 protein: CSATTGLGSYTF. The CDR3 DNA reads TGCAGTGCCACAACAGGGTTAGGAAGCTACACCTTC.

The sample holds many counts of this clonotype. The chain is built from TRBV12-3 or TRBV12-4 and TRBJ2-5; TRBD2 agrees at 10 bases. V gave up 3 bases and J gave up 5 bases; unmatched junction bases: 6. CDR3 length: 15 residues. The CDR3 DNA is TGTGCCAGCAGTTTTCGGAGGACTAGCGGTGAGACCCAGTACTTC. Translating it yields CASSFRRTSGETQYF.

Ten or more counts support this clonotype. Here the CDR3 DNA reads TGTGCCAGCAGTACTACAGGGGCGGGTACTCTAGCTTTCTTT. As protein: CASSTTGAGTLAFF. This chain uses TRBV6-5 with TRBJ1-1, with 7 bases identical to TRBD1. CDR1 and CDR2 from the germline V gene are MNHEY and SVGAGI. V shed 5 bases, J shed 10 bases, and the junction held 13 bases outside the gene matches. The CDR3 consists of 14 residues.

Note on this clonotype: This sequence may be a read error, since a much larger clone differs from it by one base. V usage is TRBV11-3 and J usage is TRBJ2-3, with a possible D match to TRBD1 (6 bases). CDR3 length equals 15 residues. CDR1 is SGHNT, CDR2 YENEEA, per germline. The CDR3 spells CSSSPGGRITDTQYF. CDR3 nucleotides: TGTTCCAGCAGCCCTGGGGGCCGAATCACAGATACGCAGTATTTT.

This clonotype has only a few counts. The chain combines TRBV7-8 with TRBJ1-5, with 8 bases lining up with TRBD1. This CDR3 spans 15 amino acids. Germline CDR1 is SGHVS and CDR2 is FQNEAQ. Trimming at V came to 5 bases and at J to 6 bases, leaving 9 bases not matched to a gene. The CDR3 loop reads CASSTRTGNFQPQHF. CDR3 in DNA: TGTGCCAGCAGCACACGGACAGGGAATTTTCAGCCCCAGCATTTT.

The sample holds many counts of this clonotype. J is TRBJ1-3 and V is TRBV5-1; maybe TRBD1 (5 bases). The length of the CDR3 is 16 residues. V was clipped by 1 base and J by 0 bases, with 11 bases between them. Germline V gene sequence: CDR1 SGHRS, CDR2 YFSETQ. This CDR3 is CASSLNPGSSGNTIYF. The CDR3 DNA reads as TGCGCCAGCAGCTTGAATCCAGGGAGCTCTGGAAACACCATATATTTT.

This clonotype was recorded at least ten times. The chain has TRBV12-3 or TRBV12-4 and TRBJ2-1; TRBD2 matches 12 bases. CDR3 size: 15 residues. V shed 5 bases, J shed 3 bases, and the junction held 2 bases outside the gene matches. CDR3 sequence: CASSPLAGGYNEQFF. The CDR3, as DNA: TGTGCCAGCAGTCCACTAGCGGGGGGCTACAATGAGCAGTTCTTC.